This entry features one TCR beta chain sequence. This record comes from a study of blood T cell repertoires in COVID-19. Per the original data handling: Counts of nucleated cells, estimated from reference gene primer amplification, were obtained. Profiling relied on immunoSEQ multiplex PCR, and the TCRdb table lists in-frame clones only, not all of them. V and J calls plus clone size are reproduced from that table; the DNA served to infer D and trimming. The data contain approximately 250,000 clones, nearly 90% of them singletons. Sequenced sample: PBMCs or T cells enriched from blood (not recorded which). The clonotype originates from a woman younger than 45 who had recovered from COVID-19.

CDR3 loop: CASSRPTGSVNDEQFF. For the CDR3, the DNA is TGTGCCAGCAGCCGACCCACCGGGAGTGTGAACGATGAGCAGTTCTTC. V is TRBV14 and J is TRBJ2-1; D may be TRBD2 (6 bases). The CDR3 has 16 amino acids. Germline lookup yields CDR1 SGHDN and CDR2 FVKESK. Trimming left V 4 bases short and J 8 bases short, with 21 bases between.